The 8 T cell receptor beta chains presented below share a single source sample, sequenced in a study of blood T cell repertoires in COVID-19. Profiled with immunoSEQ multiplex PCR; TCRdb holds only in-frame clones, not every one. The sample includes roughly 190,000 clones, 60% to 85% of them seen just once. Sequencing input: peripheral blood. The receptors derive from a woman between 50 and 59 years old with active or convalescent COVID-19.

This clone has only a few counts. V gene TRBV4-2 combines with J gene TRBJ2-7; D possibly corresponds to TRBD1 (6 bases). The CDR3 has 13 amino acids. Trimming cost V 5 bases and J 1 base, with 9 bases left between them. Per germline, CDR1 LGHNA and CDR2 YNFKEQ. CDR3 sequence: CASSSTGSYEQYF. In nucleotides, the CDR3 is TGTGCCAGCAGCTCGACAGGATCCTACGAGCAGTACTTC.

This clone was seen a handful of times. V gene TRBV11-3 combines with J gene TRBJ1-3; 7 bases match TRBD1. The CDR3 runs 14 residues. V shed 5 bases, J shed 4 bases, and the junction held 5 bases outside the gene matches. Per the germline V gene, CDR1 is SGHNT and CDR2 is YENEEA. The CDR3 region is CASSQGQAGNTIYF. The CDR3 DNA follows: TGTGCCAGCAGCCAAGGACAGGCCGGAAACACCATATATTTT.

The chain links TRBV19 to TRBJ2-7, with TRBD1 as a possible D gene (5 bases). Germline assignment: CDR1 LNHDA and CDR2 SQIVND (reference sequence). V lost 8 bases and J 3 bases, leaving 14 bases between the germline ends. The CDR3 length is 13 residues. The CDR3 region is CASSPTVRYEQYF. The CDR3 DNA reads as TGTGCCAGTTCCCCGACAGTACGCTACGAGCAGTACTTC.

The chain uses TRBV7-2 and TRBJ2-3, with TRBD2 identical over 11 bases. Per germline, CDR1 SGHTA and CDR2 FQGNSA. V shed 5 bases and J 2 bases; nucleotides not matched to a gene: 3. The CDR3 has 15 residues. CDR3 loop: CASSRTSGYTDTQYF. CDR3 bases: TGTGCCAGCAGCCGGACTAGCGGGTACACAGATACGCAGTATTTT.

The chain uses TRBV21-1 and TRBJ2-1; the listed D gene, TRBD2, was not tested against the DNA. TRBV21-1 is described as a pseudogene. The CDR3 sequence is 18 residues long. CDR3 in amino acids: CASSKALTSGSSYNEQFF. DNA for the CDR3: TGTGCCAGCAGCAAAGCCCTGACTAGCGGGAGCTCCTACAATGAGCAGTTCTTC.

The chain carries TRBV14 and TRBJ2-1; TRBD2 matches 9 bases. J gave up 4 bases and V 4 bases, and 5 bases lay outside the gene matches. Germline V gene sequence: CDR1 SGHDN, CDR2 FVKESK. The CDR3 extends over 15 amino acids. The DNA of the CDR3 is TGTGCCAGCAGCCGGCGGGAGGGCGGATACAATGAGCAGTTCTTC. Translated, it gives CASSRREGGYNEQFF.

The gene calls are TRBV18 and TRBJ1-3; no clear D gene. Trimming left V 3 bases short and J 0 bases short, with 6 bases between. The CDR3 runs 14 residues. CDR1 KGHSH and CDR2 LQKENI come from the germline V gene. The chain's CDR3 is CASSPAGSGNTIYF. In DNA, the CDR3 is TGTGCCAGCTCACCCGCGGGCTCTGGAAACACCATATATTTT.

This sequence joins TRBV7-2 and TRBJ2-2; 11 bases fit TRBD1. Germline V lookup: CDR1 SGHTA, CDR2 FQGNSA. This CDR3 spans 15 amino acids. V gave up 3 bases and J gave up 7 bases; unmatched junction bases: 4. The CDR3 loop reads CASSFGQGADGELFF. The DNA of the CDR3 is TGTGCCAGCAGCTTCGGACAGGGGGCTGACGGGGAGCTGTTTTTT.